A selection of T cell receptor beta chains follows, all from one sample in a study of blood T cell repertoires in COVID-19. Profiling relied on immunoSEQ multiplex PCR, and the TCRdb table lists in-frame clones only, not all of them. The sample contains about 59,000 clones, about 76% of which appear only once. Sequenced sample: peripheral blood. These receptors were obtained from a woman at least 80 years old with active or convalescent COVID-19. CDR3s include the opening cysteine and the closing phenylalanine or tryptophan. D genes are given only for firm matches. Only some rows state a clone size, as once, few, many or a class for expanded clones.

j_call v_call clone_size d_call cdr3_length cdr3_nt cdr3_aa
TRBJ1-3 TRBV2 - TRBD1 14 TGTGCCAGCAGAAACAGGGGGCAGGCAAACACCATATATTTT CASRNRGQANTIYF
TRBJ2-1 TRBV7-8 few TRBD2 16 TGTGCCAGCAGCTTACGGAGCGGGGGGCTTTACAATGAGCAGTTCTTC CASSLRSGGLYNEQFF
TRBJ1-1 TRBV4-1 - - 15 TGCGCCAGCAGCCAAAGAACAGGGATGAACACTGAAGCTTTCTTT CASSQRTGMNTEAFF
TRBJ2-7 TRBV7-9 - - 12 TGTGCCAGCAGCTTAGAAACATACGAGCAGTACTTC CASSLETYEQYF
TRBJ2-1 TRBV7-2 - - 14 TGTGCCAGCAGCTTAACGCCCGGGTTCAATGAGCAGTTCTTC CASSLTPGFNEQFF
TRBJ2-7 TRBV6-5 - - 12 TGTGCCAGCAGCCCCCCCGGGTATAGGCAGTACTTC CASSPPGYRQYF
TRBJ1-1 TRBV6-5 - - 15 TGTGCCAGCAGTTACTCCCCAGGGGTAAACACTGAAGCTTTCTTT CASSYSPGVNTEAFF
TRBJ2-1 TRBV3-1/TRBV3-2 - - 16 TGTGCCAGCAGCCCGCATCAAGAGCCCGTCTTTAATGAGCAGTTCTTC CASSPHQEPVFNEQFF
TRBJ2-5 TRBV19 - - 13 TGTGCCAGTAGTACGGACCTCCAGGGAACCCAGTACTTC CASSTDLQGTQYF
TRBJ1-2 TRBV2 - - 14 TGTGCCAGCAGCGTAACAGGGATTGGCAAGGGCTACACCTTC CASSVTGIGKGYTF
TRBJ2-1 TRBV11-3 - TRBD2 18 TGTGCCAGCAGCCCCAGGACCGCTAGCGGGGGGGGTGGGAATGAGCAGTTCTTC CASSPRTASGGGGNEQFF
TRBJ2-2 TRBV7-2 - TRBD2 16 TGTGCCAGCAGCTTAAGCGGGACGGACAACACCGGGGAGCTGTTTTTT CASSLSGTDNTGELFF
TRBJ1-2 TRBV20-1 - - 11 TGCAGTGCTAGAGTGGCGGGTGGCTACACCTTC CSARVAGGYTF
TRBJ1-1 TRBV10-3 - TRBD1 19 TGTGCCATCAGTCTAATGTCCGGGACAGGGGGTTTAATGAACACTGAAGCTTTCTTT CAISLMSGTGGLMNTEAFF
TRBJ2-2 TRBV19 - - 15 TGTGCCAGTAGTACAACAGGGTCGAACACCGGGGAGCTGTTTTTT CASSTTGSNTGELFF
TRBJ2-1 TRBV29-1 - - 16 TGCAGCGTTCTCCCCGGACCGGGGTTAAAGGCCAATGAGCAGTTCTTC CSVLPGPGLKANEQFF
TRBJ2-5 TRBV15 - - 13 TGTGCCACCAGCCCCCAGGGGGGAGAGACCCAGTACTTC CATSPQGGETQYF
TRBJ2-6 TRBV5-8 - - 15 TGTGCCAGCAGCCTCGGGACTTCTGGGGCCAACGTCCTGACTTTC CASSLGTSGANVLTF
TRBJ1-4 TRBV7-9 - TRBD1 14 TGTGCCAGCAGGCGGACAGGTATAAATGAAAAACTGTTTTTT CASRRTGINEKLFF
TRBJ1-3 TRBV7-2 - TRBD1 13 TGTGCCAGCAGTTCAGGACAGGGGAACACCATATATTTT CASSSGQGNTIYF
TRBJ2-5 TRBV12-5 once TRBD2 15 TGTGCTAGTGCCCACACCCTAGCGGGGGAAGAGACCCAGTACTTC CASAHTLAGEETQYF
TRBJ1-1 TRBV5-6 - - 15 TGTGCCAGCAGCTTGGTGGGGGGGGTCCACACTGAAGCTTTCTTT CASSLVGGVHTEAFF
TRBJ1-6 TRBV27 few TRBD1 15 TGTGCCAGCAGTTTTGGGCAGGGGGTTAATTCACCCCTCCACTTT CASSFGQGVNSPLHF
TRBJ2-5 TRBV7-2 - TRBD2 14 TGTGCCAGCAGCTCCCGTAGCGGGGAAGAGACCCAGTACTTC CASSSRSGEETQYF
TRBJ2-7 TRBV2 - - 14 TGTGCCAGCAGTGAATGGGGGGTGTCCTACGAGCAGTACTTC CASSEWGVSYEQYF
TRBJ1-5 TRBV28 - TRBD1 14 TGTGCCAGCAGTTTAACAGGGGCGGACCAGCCCCAGCATTTT CASSLTGADQPQHF